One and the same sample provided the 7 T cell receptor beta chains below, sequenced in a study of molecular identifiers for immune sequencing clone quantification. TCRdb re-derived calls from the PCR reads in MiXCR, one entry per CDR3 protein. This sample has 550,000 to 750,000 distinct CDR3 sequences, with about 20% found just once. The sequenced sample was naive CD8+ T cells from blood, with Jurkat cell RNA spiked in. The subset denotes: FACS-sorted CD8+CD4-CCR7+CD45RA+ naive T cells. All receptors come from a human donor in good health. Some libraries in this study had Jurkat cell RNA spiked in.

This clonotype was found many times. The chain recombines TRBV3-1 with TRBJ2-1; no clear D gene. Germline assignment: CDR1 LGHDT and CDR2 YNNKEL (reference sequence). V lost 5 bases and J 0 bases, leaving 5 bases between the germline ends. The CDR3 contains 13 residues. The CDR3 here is CASSTISYNEQFF. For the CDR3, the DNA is TGTGCCAGCAGCACAATCTCCTACAATGAGCAGTTCTTC.

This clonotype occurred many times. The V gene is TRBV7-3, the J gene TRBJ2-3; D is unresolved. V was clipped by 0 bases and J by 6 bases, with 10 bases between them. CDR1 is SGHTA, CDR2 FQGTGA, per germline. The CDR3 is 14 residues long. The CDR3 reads CASSLTGGKDTQYF. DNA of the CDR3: TGTGCCAGCAGCTTAACGGGCGGAAAGGATACGCAGTATTTT.

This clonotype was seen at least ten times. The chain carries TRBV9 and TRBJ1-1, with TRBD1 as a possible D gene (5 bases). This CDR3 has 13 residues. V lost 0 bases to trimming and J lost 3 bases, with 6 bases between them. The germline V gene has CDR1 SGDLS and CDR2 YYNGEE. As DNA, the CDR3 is TGTGCCAGCAGCGTAGGGGGGGACACTGAAGCTTTCTTT. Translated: CASSVGGDTEAFF.

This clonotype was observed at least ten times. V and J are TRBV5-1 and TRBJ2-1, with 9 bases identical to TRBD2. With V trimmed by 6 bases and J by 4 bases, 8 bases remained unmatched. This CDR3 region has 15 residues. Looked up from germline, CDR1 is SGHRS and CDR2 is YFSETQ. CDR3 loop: CASTLSSGGYNEQFF. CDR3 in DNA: TGCGCCAGCACCCTCTCCAGCGGGGGGTACAATGAGCAGTTCTTC.

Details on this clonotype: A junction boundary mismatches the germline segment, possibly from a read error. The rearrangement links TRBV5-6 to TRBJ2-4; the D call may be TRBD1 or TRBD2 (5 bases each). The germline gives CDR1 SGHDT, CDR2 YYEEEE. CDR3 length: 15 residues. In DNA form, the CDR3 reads TGTGCCAGCAGCTTAGTAGGGACGGCCAAAAGCATTCAGTACTTC. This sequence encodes CASSLVGTAKSIQYF. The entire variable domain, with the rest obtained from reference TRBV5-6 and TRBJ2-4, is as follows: DAGVTQSPTHLIKTRGQQVTLRCSPKSGHDTVSWYQQALGQGPQFIFQYYEEEERQRGNFPDRFSGHQFPNYSSELNVNALLLGDSALYLCASSLVGTAKSIQYFGAGTRLSVL.

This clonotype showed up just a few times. CDR3 in amino acids: CASSLEGSGGSEQFF. CDR3 coding DNA: TGTGCCAGCAGCTTAGAAGGGTCGGGGGGGAGTGAGCAGTTCTTC. The chain recombines TRBV7-7 with TRBJ2-1; 8 bases are a match to TRBD2. With V trimmed by 1 base and J by 9 bases, 8 bases remained unmatched. This CDR3 is built from 15 residues. Germline V CDR1 and CDR2: SSHAT, FNYEAQ (reference sequence).

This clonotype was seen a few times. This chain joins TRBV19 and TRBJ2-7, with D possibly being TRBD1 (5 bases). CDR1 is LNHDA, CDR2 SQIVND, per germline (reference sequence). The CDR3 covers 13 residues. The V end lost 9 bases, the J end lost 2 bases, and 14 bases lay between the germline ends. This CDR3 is CASLGHPTYEQYF. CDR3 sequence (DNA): TGTGCCAGCTTAGGACACCCTACCTACGAGCAGTACTTC.